The clone carrying this TCR gamma chain was counted a few times. TCRdb pairs this DNA with a much larger clone's protein that differs at residue 8, likely a read error; the protein shown was translated from the DNA. TCRdb re-called the multiplex PCR reads using CATT. The table shows 27,000 or so gamma-chain clones, with over 1.1% occurring only once. The sample comes from a study of γδ T cells in repeated Plasmodium falciparum infection. Study at large: Timepoints: baseline, immediately before selected infections, and 21 days after every infection. Malian samples came from no-transmission periods or across acute febrile malaria episodes.

Bulk repertoires came from Vgamma9/Vdelta2+ or Vdelta2-negative gammadelta T cells flow-sorted from PBMC. Unmatched junction bases numbered 7, after V lost 2 bases and J lost 6 bases. Looked up from germline, CDR1 is VENAVY and CDR2 is YDSYNSRV. The CDR3 sequence is 13 residues long. This clonotype was obtained from a pool of human donors (malaria-infected and uninfected, not separated). The sample taken for sequencing was gamma-delta T cells from blood. V and J are TRGV8 and TRGJ1 or TRGJ2. The J gene, left out of TCRdb, was set here by checking the DNA against germline. CDR3 nucleotides: TGTGCCACCTGGGATACCCCTGGTTATAAGAAACTCTTT. This translates into CATWDTPGYKKLF.